This T cell receptor beta chain was recorded in a study of T-cell reconstitution after alpha-beta-depleted transplantation in children. J lost 4 bases, V lost 2 bases, and 14 bases had no gene match. This CDR3 contains 17 residues. Germline loops: CDR1 SGHRS, CDR2 YFSETQ. Construction of the TCRbeta library involved unique molecular identifiers. TCRdb analysed the PCR reads with MiXCR anew, one entry per CDR3 protein. The repertoire holds about 91,000 distinct CDR3 sequences, with roughly 8% as singletons. This clonotype was seen more than once but under ten times. V usage is TRBV5-1 and J usage is TRBJ1-1, with 7 bases that match TRBD1. This sequence was found in a human donor who donated a stem cell graft to a child with congenital amegakaryocytic thrombocytopenia. Source: PBMCs from the stem cell graft donor, taken from the stem cell graft. The CDR3 DNA reads TGCGCCAGCAGCTTTGGGGGGGGAAGACAGGGTAGCACTGAAGCTTTCTTT. It translates to CASSFGGGRQGSTEAFF.